This is a list of T cell receptor beta chains from one sample in a study of blood T cell repertoires in COVID-19. Assay: immunoSEQ multiplex PCR; the TCRdb copy retains only in-frame clones and omits some. The sample has approximately 67,000 clones; about 91% are singletons. Sequences were obtained from peripheral blood. These receptors came from a human donor in a cohort sampled during active COVID-19. CDR3s include the opening cysteine and the closing phenylalanine or tryptophan. The D gene is left open where the match is weak. Clone size is shown for a subset of rows, as once, few, many or a class of expanded clone.

length,D,size,V,J,CDR3,DNA
14,NA,NA,TRBV21-1,TRBJ2-7,CASSKGQGGNEQYF,TGTGCCAGCAGCAAGGGACAGGGTGGAAACGAGCAGTACTTC
17,TRBD1,NA,TRBV12-5,TRBJ1-5,CASGLLGQGTSNQPQHF,TGTGCTAGTGGTTTGCTGGGACAGGGTACAAGCAATCAGCCCCAGCATTTT
16,NA,NA,TRBV5-5,TRBJ2-1,CASSLAGSPSHNEQFF,TGTGCCAGCAGCTTGGCCGGTTCCCCTAGCCATAATGAGCAGTTCTTC
14,TRBD1,NA,TRBV27,TRBJ2-1,CASRRGTGKNGQFF,TGTGCCAGCCGTAGGGGGACAGGGAAGAATGGGCAGTTCTTC
15,TRBD1,NA,TRBV6-5,TRBJ1-6,CASSRRQGGNSPLHF,TGTGCCAGCAGCAGACGACAGGGAGGTAATTCACCCCTCCACTTT
16,NA,NA,TRBV15,TRBJ2-1,CATSRDLGGGRYEQFF,TGTGCCACCAGCAGAGATTTAGGGGGGGGCAGGTATGAGCAGTTCTTC
15,TRBD2,NA,TRBV10-3,TRBJ2-1,CAISETGRKRDEQFF,TGTGCCATCAGTGAGACCGGGAGGAAGAGGGATGAGCAGTTCTTC
14,TRBD2,NA,TRBV5-4,TRBJ2-7,CASSLGLAGVVQYF,TGTGCCAGCAGCTTGGGGCTAGCGGGAGTTGTGCAGTACTTC
15,NA,NA,TRBV3-1/TRBV3-2,TRBJ2-4,CASSQGPGGKNIQYF,TGTGCCAGCAGCCAAGGCCCCGGAGGCAAAAACATTCAGTACTTC
16,NA,NA,TRBV5-8,TRBJ2-6,CASSLWLSGGANVLTF,TGTGCCAGCAGCTTGTGGCTGTCGGGAGGGGCCAACGTCCTGACTTTC
13,NA,few,TRBV4-3,TRBJ1-2,CASSQTDNGGYTF,TGCGCCAGCAGCCAAACAGATAATGGTGGCTACACCTTC
16,TRBD1,NA,TRBV7-2,TRBJ2-2,CASSPQSTGDTGELFF,TGTGCCAGCAGCCCACAATCGACAGGGGATACCGGGGAGCTGTTTTTT
16,NA,NA,TRBV30,TRBJ1-1,CAWRGRPGRGNTEAFF,TGTGCCTGGAGAGGGCGGCCAGGGCGTGGGAACACTGAAGCTTTCTTT
15,TRBD1,few,TRBV9,TRBJ2-3,CASSARNRGTDTQYF,TGTGCCAGCAGCGCCCGAAACAGGGGAACAGATACGCAGTATTTT
13,NA,NA,TRBV3-1/TRBV3-2,TRBJ2-3,CASSHPHTDTQYF,TGTGCCAGCAGCCATCCACACACAGATACGCAGTATTTT
13,TRBD1,NA,TRBV27,TRBJ2-7,CASRGTVTYEQYF,TGTGCCAGCAGAGGGACAGTAACCTACGAGCAGTACTTC
17,TRBD2,NA,TRBV7-2,TRBJ2-1,CASSLQPGLAAYNEQFF,TGTGCCAGCAGCTTACAACCGGGACTAGCGGCTTACAATGAGCAGTTCTTC
14,NA,NA,TRBV3-1/TRBV3-2,TRBJ2-7,CASSQDTNSYEQYF,TGTGCCAGCAGCCAAGACACAAACTCCTACGAGCAGTACTTC
16,TRBD2,NA,TRBV9,TRBJ2-7,CASSSAGLADPYEQYF,TGTGCCAGCAGCTCAGCGGGACTAGCGGACCCCTACGAGCAGTACTTC
17,TRBD1,few,TRBV7-3,TRBJ1-5,CASSSPTGGTSNQPQHF,TGTGCCAGCAGCTCTCCGACAGGGGGCACTAGCAATCAGCCCCAGCATTTT
15,NA,few,TRBV5-6,TRBJ2-1,CASSPGLTLGNEQFF,TGTGCCAGCAGCCCCGGGTTGACCCTGGGCAATGAGCAGTTCTTC
14,NA,NA,TRBV27,TRBJ1-1,CASSSARLNTEAFF,TGTGCCAGCAGTTCAGCCAGGCTTAACACTGAAGCTTTCTTT
14,TRBD2,NA,TRBV29-1,TRBJ2-7,CSAWTSGSSYEQYF,TGCAGCGCCTGGACTAGCGGGAGTTCGTACGAGCAGTACTTC
16,NA,few,TRBV7-2,TRBJ1-5,CASSLVGVGGNQPQHF,TGTGCCAGCAGCTTAGTAGGGGTAGGAGGCAATCAGCCCCAGCATTTT
15,TRBD2,NA,TRBV11-2,TRBJ2-3,CASRTLAGGPHTQYF,TGTGCCAGCAGAACTCTAGCGGGGGGGCCCCATACGCAGTATTTT
13,NA,NA,TRBV6-5,TRBJ1-2,CASSSGGIDGYTF,TGTGCCAGCAGTTCCGGGGGGATTGATGGCTACACCTTC
14,NA,NA,TRBV6-5,TRBJ2-2,CASRRSGSTGELFF,TGTGCCAGCAGGAGGAGCGGAAGCACCGGGGAGCTGTTTTTT
15,NA,NA,TRBV9,TRBJ1-5,CASSVGAGTNQPQHF,TGTGCCAGCAGCGTAGGGGCGGGAACAAATCAGCCCCAGCATTTT
14,TRBD1,NA,TRBV6-5,TRBJ1-2,CASSYRTGGYGYTF,TGTGCCAGCAGTTACAGAACAGGGGGGTATGGCTACACCTTC
16,TRBD2,NA,TRBV9,TRBJ2-5,CASSVGLAGLRETQYF,TGTGCCAGCAGCGTCGGACTAGCGGGGTTGCGAGAGACCCAGTACTTC
18,TRBD2,NA,TRBV5-8,TRBJ2-6,CASSLRLAANSGANVLTF,TGTGCCAGCAGCTTGAGACTAGCGGCGAACTCTGGGGCCAACGTCCTGACTTTC
15,TRBD1,few,TRBV5-4,TRBJ2-1,CASSSQGQVANEQFF,TGTGCCAGCAGCTCACAGGGACAGGTAGCCAATGAGCAGTTCTTC
17,TRBD1,NA,TRBV7-2,TRBJ2-6,CASSSRGQGTLANVLTF,TGTGCCAGCAGCTCGAGAGGACAGGGGACCTTGGCCAACGTCCTGACTTTC
16,TRBD2,NA,TRBV28,TRBJ2-1,CASSLSLAGTFGQQFF,TGTGCCAGCAGTCTGTCCCTAGCGGGAACCTTTGGCCAGCAGTTCTTC
14,TRBD2,NA,TRBV28,TRBJ2-7,CASSLTSGRFEQYF,TGTGCCAGCAGTTTAACTAGCGGGAGATTTGAGCAGTACTTC
14,TRBD2,NA,TRBV29-1,TRBJ2-5,CSVGVSGGGETQYF,TGCAGCGTTGGGGTGAGCGGGGGTGGAGAGACCCAGTACTTC
13,NA,NA,TRBV30,TRBJ2-7,CAWSVSYGVEQYF,TGTGCCTGGAGTGTATCGTACGGGGTCGAGCAGTACTTC
19,TRBD2,NA,TRBV20-1,TRBJ2-3,CSASARTSGGGASTDTQYF,TGCAGTGCTAGTGCCCGGACTAGCGGGGGGGGTGCTAGCACAGATACGCAGTATTTT
13,TRBD1,NA,TRBV12-3/TRBV12-4,TRBJ1-1,CASSDRVGTEAFF,TGTGCCAGCAGCGACAGGGTCGGTACTGAAGCTTTCTTT
16,NA,NA,TRBV7-2,TRBJ1-4,CASSPRQLATNEKLFF,TGTGCCAGCAGCCCACGACAGTTAGCAACTAATGAAAAACTGTTTTTT
13,TRBD1,NA,TRBV7-2,TRBJ1-2,CASTQGGGYGYTF,TGTGCCAGCACCCAGGGGGGTGGCTATGGCTACACCTTC
17,NA,NA,TRBV5-4,TRBJ2-3,CASSGKLTGSSTDTQYF,TGTGCCAGCAGCGGGAAACTCACAGGGTCCTCCACAGATACGCAGTATTTT
12,NA,NA,TRBV2,TRBJ2-5,CASGRMRETQYF,TGTGCCAGCGGTCGGATGCGGGAGACCCAGTACTTC
17,TRBD1,NA,TRBV5-1,TRBJ2-4,CASSSSSGTGGQNIQYF,TGCGCCAGCAGCTCCTCTTCCGGGACAGGGGGCCAAAACATTCAGTACTTC
16,TRBD1,NA,TRBV7-2,TRBJ2-1,CASSLPATGAYNEQFF,TGTGCCAGCAGCTTACCCGCGACAGGGGCCTACAATGAGCAGTTCTTC
14,NA,NA,TRBV5-4,TRBJ1-1,CASSLIGSNTEAFF,TGTGCCAGCAGCTTGATTGGCTCGAACACTGAAGCTTTCTTT
14,NA,NA,TRBV28,TRBJ2-1,CASSSPGLGIEQFF,TGTGCCAGCAGTTCTCCGGGACTGGGTATTGAGCAGTTCTTC
15,TRBD2,NA,TRBV7-2,TRBJ2-5,CASSLMAGGGETQYF,TGTGCCAGCAGCTTAATGGCGGGGGGGGGAGAGACCCAGTACTTC
17,TRBD1,NA,TRBV3-1/TRBV3-2,TRBJ1-1,CASSPRHRGILNTEAFF,TGTGCCAGCAGCCCCCGCCACAGGGGGATCCTGAACACTGAAGCTTTCTTT
13,NA,many,TRBV7-9,TRBJ1-1,CASSLSGSGEAFF,TGTGCCAGCAGCTTATCAGGATCTGGTGAAGCTTTCTTT